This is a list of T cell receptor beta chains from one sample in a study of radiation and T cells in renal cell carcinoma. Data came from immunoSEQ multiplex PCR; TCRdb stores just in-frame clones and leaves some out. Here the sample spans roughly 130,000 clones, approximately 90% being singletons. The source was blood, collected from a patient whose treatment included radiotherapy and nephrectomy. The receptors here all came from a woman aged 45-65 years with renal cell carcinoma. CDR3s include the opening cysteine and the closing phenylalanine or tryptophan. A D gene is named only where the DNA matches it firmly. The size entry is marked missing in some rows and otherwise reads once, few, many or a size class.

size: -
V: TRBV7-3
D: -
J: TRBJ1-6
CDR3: CASSLRNERSPLHF
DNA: TGTGCCAGCAGCTTAAGGAACGAACGGTCACCCCTCCACTTT

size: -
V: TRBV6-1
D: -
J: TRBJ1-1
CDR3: CASSEKAWQGGTEAFF
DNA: TGTGCCAGCAGTGAAAAAGCTTGGCAGGGAGGGACGGAGGCTTTCTTT

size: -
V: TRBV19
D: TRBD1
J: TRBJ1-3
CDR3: CASSATGDLGNTIYF
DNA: TGTGCCAGTAGTGCCACAGGGGACCTGGGAAACACCATATATTTT

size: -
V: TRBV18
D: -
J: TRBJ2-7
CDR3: CASSPHAPGHPSGEQYF
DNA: TGTGCCAGCTCACCTCATGCTCCCGGACACCCTTCAGGGGAGCAGTACTTC

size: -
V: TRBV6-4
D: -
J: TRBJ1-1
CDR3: CASTGDYGQHPPEAFF
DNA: TGTGCCAGCACGGGGGACTATGGACAGCACCCACCTGAAGCTTTCTTT

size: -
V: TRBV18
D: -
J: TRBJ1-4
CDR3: CASSPGGRSLINEKLFF
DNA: TGTGCCAGCTCACCCGGGGGGCGATCGCTCATAAATGAAAAACTGTTTTTT

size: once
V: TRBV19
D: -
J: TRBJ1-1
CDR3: CASSIERGHTEAFF
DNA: TGTGCCAGTAGTATAGAGCGGGGGCACACTGAAGCTTTCTTT

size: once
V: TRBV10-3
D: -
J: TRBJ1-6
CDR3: CAIRDSSYNSPLHF
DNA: TGTGCCATCAGGGACAGCTCCTATAATTCACCCCTCCACTTT

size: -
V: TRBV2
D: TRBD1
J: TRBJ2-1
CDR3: CASSPLTGSHLNEQFF
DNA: TGTGCCAGCAGCCCACTGACAGGGAGCCATCTCAATGAGCAGTTCTTC

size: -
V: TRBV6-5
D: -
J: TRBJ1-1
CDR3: CASSYSGGLEAFF
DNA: TGTGCCAGCAGTTACTCCGGGGGCCTTGAAGCTTTCTTT

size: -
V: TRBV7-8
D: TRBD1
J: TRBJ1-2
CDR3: CASSLAGQGFGYTF
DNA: TGTGCCAGCAGCTTAGCGGGACAGGGGTTTGGCTACACCTTC

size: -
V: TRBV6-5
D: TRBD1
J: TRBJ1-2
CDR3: CASSPRDSQDGYTF
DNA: TGTGCCAGCAGTCCGCGGGACAGTCAGGATGGCTACACCTTC

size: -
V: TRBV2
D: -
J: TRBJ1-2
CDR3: CASSNGGYYGYTF
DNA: TGTGCCAGCAGTAATGGGGGCTACTATGGCTACACCTTC

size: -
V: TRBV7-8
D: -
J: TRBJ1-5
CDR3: CASSAAQPQHF
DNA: TGTGCCAGCAGCGCTGCTCAGCCCCAGCATTTT

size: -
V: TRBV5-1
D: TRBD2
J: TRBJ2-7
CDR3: CASSFTSDSYEQYF
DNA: TGCGCCAGCAGCTTCACTAGCGACTCCTACGAGCAGTACTTC